Following are 8 T cell receptor beta chains from one sample sequenced in a study of technical replicates of blood from four donors. The assay was immunoSEQ multiplex PCR, and TCRdb's table has in-frame clones only and misses some. Of about 80,000 clones in the sample, 95% to 98% were seen once. Sequencing used T cells isolated from PBMCs. These receptors all stem from a human donor in good health.

This chain links TRBV5-1 with TRBJ2-2; 8 bases are a match to TRBD1. The CDR3 runs 17 residues. The V gene's germline CDR1 is SGHRS and CDR2 YFSETQ. V was pared by 0 bases and J by 7 bases, with 11 bases of the junction left unmatched. This chain's CDR3 is CASSLDPGGARNGELFF. The CDR3 bases are TGCGCCAGCAGCTTGGACCCAGGGGGCGCGCGTAACGGGGAGCTGTTTTTT.

The chain combines TRBV29-1 with TRBJ1-1, with 7 bases fitting TRBD1. From germline, CDR1 is SQVTM and CDR2 ANQGSEA. The CDR3 extends over 13 amino acids. Germline trimming cut 0 bases from V and 8 bases from J; bases unmatched to any gene: 6. CDR3 sequence: CSVEDRAGGEAFF. The DNA of the CDR3 is TGCAGCGTTGAAGATAGGGCAGGGGGGGAAGCTTTCTTT.

The CDR3 coding sequence is TGCGCCAGCAGGGCAGACAGGGGAAAATCCTACGAGCAGTACTTC. Its protein product is CASRADRGKSYEQYF. This chain connects TRBV23-1 to TRBJ2-7; the match to TRBD1 covers 8 bases. TRBV23-1 is reported as an ORF; its role is uncertain. V shed 6 bases and J 1 base; nucleotides not matched to a gene: 8. The CDR3 loop spans 15 amino acids.

The chain recombines TRBV18 with TRBJ2-7; 10 nucleotides match TRBD1. Trimming took 6 bases from V and 2 from J; bases not matched to a gene: 10. This CDR3 region has 16 residues. The germline gives CDR1 KGHSH, CDR2 LQKENI. CDR3 bases: TGTGCCAGCTCTGGTGCCGGGACAGGGGAGACCTACGAGCAGTACTTC. It codes for CASSGAGTGETYEQYF. The complete variable domain, with remaining parts taken from reference TRBV18 and TRBJ2-7, reads NAGVMQNPRHLVRRRGQEARLRCSPMKGHSHVYWYRQLPEEGLKFMVYLQKENIIDESGMPKERFSAEFPKEGPSILRIQQVVRGDSAAYFCASSGAGTGETYEQYFGPGTRLTVT.

The chain couples TRBV7-8 to TRBJ1-1; D is uncertain. This CDR3 is built from 12 residues. Looked up from germline, CDR1 is SGHVS and CDR2 is FQNEAQ. V lost 5 bases to trimming and J lost 6 bases, with 10 bases between them. This CDR3 is CASSRLSPEAFF. Written as DNA, the CDR3 is TGTGCCAGCAGCCGCCTGAGTCCTGAAGCTTTCTTT. Supplemented by reference TRBV7-8 and TRBJ1-1, the full variable domain reads GAGVSQSPRYKVAKRGQDVALRCDPISGHVSLFWYQQALGQGPEFLTYFQNEAQLDKSGLPSDRFFAERPEGSVSTLKIQRTQQEDSAVYLCASSRLSPEAFFGQGTRLTVV.

The chain carries TRBV4-2 and TRBJ2-7; perhaps TRBD2 as D (6 bases). Trimming cost V 4 bases and J 3 bases, with 13 bases left between them. The germline V gene has CDR1 LGHNA and CDR2 YNFKEQ. The CDR3 covers 14 residues. CDR3 bases: TGTGCCAGCAGCCTCCTTGGAGGGAGCTACGAGCAGTACTTC. This translates into CASSLLGGSYEQYF.

The chain links TRBV7-3 to TRBJ2-3; D may be TRBD2 (5 bases). CDR1 and CDR2 (germline): SGHTA, FQGTGA. The CDR3 is 13 amino acids. Trimming removed 4 bases from V and 6 bases from J, with 11 bases in between. CDR3 in amino acids: CASSSSSFDTQYF. The CDR3 DNA reads as TGTGCCAGCAGCTCCTCTAGCTTCGATACGCAGTATTTT.

The chain combines TRBV7-8 with TRBJ2-3; TRBD2 agrees at 9 bases. Germline trimming cut 0 bases from V and 4 bases from J; bases unmatched to any gene: 5. The length of the CDR3 is 16 residues. The germline V gene encodes CDR1 SGHVS and CDR2 FQNEAQ. The CDR3 sequence is CASSLAAGGLPDTQYF. The CDR3 DNA follows: TGTGCCAGCAGCTTAGCTGCGGGGGGGCTTCCAGATACGCAGTATTTT.